Listed below are T cell receptor beta chains from one sample, sequenced in a study of T cells after yellow fever vaccination. Using its own MiXCR run on the 5' RACE reads, TCRdb lists one record per CDR3 protein. The repertoire includes approximately 610,000 distinct CDR3 sequences, about a sixth of them detected once, and 17% sits in the top ten. The specimen comprised PBMCs, sampled about 5 days after the first yellow fever vaccination. The receptors shown here come from a man between 18 and 35 years old who received the YFV17D yellow fever vaccine. Each CDR3 is given with its conserved first and last residue. A D gene is named only where the DNA matches it firmly. Where a row states a size, it is once, few, many or the class of an expanded clone; other rows omit it.

>-|-|TRBJ2-3|TRBV28
CASRLQGTDTQYF
TGTGCCAGCAGGTTGCAGGGTACAGATACGCAGTATTTT
>once|-|TRBJ2-1|TRBV10-3
CAISRGAIEPNEQFF
TGTGCCATCAGTAGAGGGGCTATCGAACCAAATGAGCAGTTCTTC
>-|-|TRBJ2-1|TRBV7-2
CASSPPALREQFF
TGTGCCAGCAGCCCCCCCGCCCTACGGGAGCAGTTCTTC
>-|-|TRBJ2-5|TRBV20-1
CSGGTWGIEETQYF
TGCAGTGGGGGGACTTGGGGCATAGAAGAGACCCAGTACTTC
>few|TRBD1|TRBJ1-6|TRBV3-1
CASSLVTGDSPLHF
TGTGCCAGCAGCCTGGTGACAGGGGACTCACCCCTCCACTTT
>-|-|TRBJ1-1|TRBV4-1
CASSPRTDGNTEAFF
TGCGCCAGCAGCCCCCGGACAGATGGGAACACTGAAGCTTTCTTT
>few|-|TRBJ2-7|TRBV28
CASSLRLGRVEQYF
TGTGCCAGCAGTTTACGGTTAGGCCGGGTCGAGCAGTACTTC
>few|TRBD1|TRBJ2-5|TRBV7-3
CASSTTGGHETQYF
TGTGCCAGCAGCACGACAGGGGGTCACGAGACCCAGTACTTC
>-|-|TRBJ1-2|TRBV20-1
CSAVRANYGYTF
TGCAGTGCCGTGAGAGCTAACTATGGCTACACCTTC
>-|TRBD1|TRBJ1-3|TRBV5-1
CASSLTGQGYSAGNTIYF
TGCGCCAGCAGCTTAACGGGACAGGGCTATTCAGCTGGAAACACCATATATTTT
>few|-|TRBJ1-4|TRBV4-1
CAIQRYRESPNEKLFF
TGCGCCATACAGCGGTACAGGGAGTCCCCTAATGAAAAACTGTTTTTT
>-|-|TRBJ2-5|TRBV6-5
CASSLQNGQETQYF
TGTGCCAGCAGTCTACAGAACGGACAAGAGACCCAGTACTTC
>-|-|TRBJ2-5|TRBV4-1
CASSRQWMPEETQYF
TGCGCCAGCAGCCGGCAATGGATGCCAGAAGAGACCCAGTACTTC
>-|-|TRBJ2-2|TRBV25-1
CASSPRGLSNTGELFF
TGTGCCAGCAGTCCTAGGGGCCTCTCGAACACCGGGGAGCTGTTTTTT
>few|-|TRBJ2-3|TRBV12-3/TRBV12-4
CASSRTPGGDTQYF
TGTGCCAGCAGCCGTACGCCTGGGGGAGATACGCAGTATTTT
>-|-|TRBJ2-5|TRBV28
CASNDGPETQYF
TGTGCCAGCAACGACGGTCCAGAGACCCAGTACTTC
>many|-|TRBJ2-2|TRBV10-3
CAISEHTGELFF
TGTGCCATCAGTGAGCACACCGGGGAGCTGTTTTTT
>few|TRBD1|TRBJ1-2|TRBV12-3/TRBV12-4
CASSLVGQGIANYGYTF
TGTGCCAGCAGTTTAGTGGGACAGGGGATCGCTAACTATGGCTACACCTTC
>-|-|TRBJ1-4|TRBV5-1
CASRQTGDREKLFF
TGCGCCAGCAGGCAAACTGGCGATCGGGAAAAACTGTTTTTT
>-|-|TRBJ2-7|TRBV7-2
CASSLFGSVSYEQYF
TGTGCCAGCAGCTTATTCGGCTCCGTGTCCTACGAGCAGTACTTC
>-|-|TRBJ2-7|TRBV6-1
CASSWATAYEQYF
TGTGCCAGCAGCTGGGCGACAGCCTACGAGCAGTACTTC
>-|-|TRBJ2-5|TRBV5-4
CASSSTALTELETQYF
TGTGCCAGCAGCTCGACCGCCCTTACCGAGCTCGAGACCCAGTACTTC
>-|TRBD1|TRBJ1-5|TRBV20-1
CSARETGRQPQHF
TGCAGTGCTAGAGAGACAGGGAGACAGCCCCAGCATTTT
>few|-|TRBJ2-2|TRBV5-1
CASSIGADTGELFF
TGCGCCAGCAGCATAGGGGCGGACACCGGGGAGCTGTTTTTT
>few|TRBD2|TRBJ2-1|TRBV10-3
CAISVGSGGAAPYNEQFF
TGTGCCATCAGTGTAGGTAGCGGGGGGGCCGCGCCCTACAATGAGCAGTTCTTC
>few|-|TRBJ1-1|TRBV18
CASGQTDSNTEAFF
TGTGCCAGCGGACAGACGGACTCGAACACTGAAGCTTTCTTT
>-|TRBD1|TRBJ1-2|TRBV12-3/TRBV12-4
CASSLRNRGVGYGYTF
TGTGCCAGCAGTTTACGTAACAGGGGGGTTGGCTATGGCTACACCTTC
>few|-|TRBJ2-5|TRBV5-1
CASSLDLPRSSQETQYF
TGCGCCAGCAGCTTGGATCTTCCGAGGAGCTCCCAAGAGACCCAGTACTTC